Described below is a single T cell receptor beta chain sequence and its context. These data are taken from a study of control samples from healthy donors and cancer patients. Germline CDR1 and CDR2: MGHRA and YSYEKL. The CDR3 consists of 13 residues. V lost 1 base to trimming and J lost 3 bases, with 6 bases between them. The method was immunoSEQ multiplex PCR; TCRdb's version includes in-frame clones alone and lacks a portion of them. The sample comprises about 160,000 clones, about 93% of which are singletons, and roughly 0.7% rests with the top ten. The sequenced sample was blood. The V and J genes are TRBV4-1 and TRBJ1-2; D not resolved. The source of this sequence is a woman under 40 in good health. CDR3 region: CASSQGGYYGYTF. The CDR3 bases are TGCGCCAGCAGCCAAGGCGGCTACTATGGCTACACCTTC.